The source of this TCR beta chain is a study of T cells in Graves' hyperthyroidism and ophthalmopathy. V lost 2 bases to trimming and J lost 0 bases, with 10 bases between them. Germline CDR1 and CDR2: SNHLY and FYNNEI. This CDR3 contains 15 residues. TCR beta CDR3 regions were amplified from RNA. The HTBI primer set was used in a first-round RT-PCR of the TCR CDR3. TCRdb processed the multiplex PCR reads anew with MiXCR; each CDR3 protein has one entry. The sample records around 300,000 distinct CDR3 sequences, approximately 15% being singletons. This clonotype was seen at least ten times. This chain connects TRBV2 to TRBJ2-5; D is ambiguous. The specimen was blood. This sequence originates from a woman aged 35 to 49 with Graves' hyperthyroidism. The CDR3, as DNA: TGTGCCAGCAGTGAACTGGTGGGGTACCAAGAGACCCAGTACTTC. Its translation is CASSELVGYQETQYF.